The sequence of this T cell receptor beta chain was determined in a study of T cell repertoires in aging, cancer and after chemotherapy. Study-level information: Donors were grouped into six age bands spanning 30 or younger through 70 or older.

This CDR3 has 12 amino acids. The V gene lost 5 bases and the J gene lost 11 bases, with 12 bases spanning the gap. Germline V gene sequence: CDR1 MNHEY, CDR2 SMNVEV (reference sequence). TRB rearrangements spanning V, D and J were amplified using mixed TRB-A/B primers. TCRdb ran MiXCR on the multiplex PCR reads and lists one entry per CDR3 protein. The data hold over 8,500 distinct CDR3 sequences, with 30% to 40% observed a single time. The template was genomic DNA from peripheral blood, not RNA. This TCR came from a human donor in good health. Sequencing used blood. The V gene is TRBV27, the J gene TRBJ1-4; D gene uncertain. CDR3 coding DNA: TGTGCCAGCAGTCCTTTTTTAGGGAAACTGTTTTTT. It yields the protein CASSPFLGKLFF.